Detailed here is one T cell receptor (beta chain). The antigen is not known. In TCRdb, the reads were re-called with MiXCR into one record per CDR3 protein. The sample yields roughly 570,000 distinct CDR3 sequences, 35% to 50% seen once. This sample was included in a study of T cell repertoires in cytomegalovirus infection. The wider study: Alongside well-studied HLA-B-restricted CMV epitopes, recently identified HLA-C-restricted CMV epitopes were also used. CMV infection plus the matching HLA type was flagged by public TCR beta signatures. Study outcomes and limitations: HLA-C-restricted CMV clonotypes gave the most frequent clonotype in two of eight donors. CMV carriers with the relevant HLA were identified by cumulative public TCR beta family frequency.

CDR1 and CDR2 from the germline V gene are SGHTA and FQGNSA. CDR3 size: 14 residues. V dropped 1 base and J dropped 12 bases, with 13 bases sitting between them. The TCR comes from a human donor in good health (CMV status not recorded). Some clones in this sample may be carry-over from other donors' samples. The V call is TRBV7-2, the J call TRBJ1-6; a weak D match, TRBD1 (5 bases). Sequences were derived from cultured PBMCs, sampled from culture after CMV antigen stimulation. This CDR3 is CASSLDRGRGPLHF. DNA of the CDR3: TGTGCCAGCAGCTTAGATCGGGGCCGGGGACCCCTCCACTTT.